These 23 T cell receptor beta chains were all obtained from the same sample, sequenced in a study of vaccination and CD4 T cells after COVID-19. Oncomine TCR Beta short-read sequencing was applied to DNA from cultured CD4+ T cells. One entry per CDR3 protein, called by TCRdb with MiXCR from the PCR reads. The table shows approximately 13,000 distinct CDR3 sequences, with about 51% occurring only once. These TCRs are of unknown antigen specificity. Treatment: roughly 10-day PBMC culture with coronavirus spike peptide pools or control peptides (ViraFEST assay). Sequencing input: CD4+ T cells from blood, cultured in vitro. The receptors come from a human donor who had recovered from COVID-19.

The chain employs TRBV15 and TRBJ2-2, with D tentatively TRBD2 (6 bases). The CDR3 contains 16 residues. V shed 6 bases and J shed 0 bases, with 14 bases lying between them. Germline CDR1 and CDR2: LNHNV and YYDKDF (reference sequence). The CDR3: CATRDPRESNTGELFF. As DNA, the CDR3 is TGTGCCACCAGGGATCCCCGGGAGTCGAACACCGGGGAGCTGTTTTTT.

The rearrangement uses TRBV10-3 and TRBJ2-3; TRBD2 matches at 10 bases. Germline V gene lookup returns CDR1 ENHRY and CDR2 SYGVKD. The CDR3 consists of 15 residues. V shed 4 bases, J shed 5 bases, and the junction held 6 bases outside the gene matches. CDR3 bases: TGTGCCATCAGTGGTGGGCTAGCGGGAGAAGATACGCAGTATTTT. It specifies CAISGGLAGEDTQYF.

In this sample, this clonotype turned up a few times. V usage is TRBV20-1 and J usage is TRBJ2-3; D is perhaps TRBD1 or TRBD2 (5 bases each). Germline values: CDR1 DFQATT, CDR2 SNEGSKA (reference sequence). The CDR3 is made up of 11 amino acids. V was shortened by 5 bases and J by 15 bases, with 18 bases between the two germline ends. CDR3 bases: TGCAGTGCTCGAACCCGGGACCAGGGTTATTTT. It codes for CSARTRDQGYF.

This clonotype has more than one count but fewer than ten. J is TRBJ2-3 and V is TRBV6-1; tentatively, D is TRBD1 (6 bases). Trimming removed 2 bases from V and 5 bases from J, with 14 bases in between. This CDR3 region has 15 residues. CDR1 and CDR2 from the germline V gene are MNHNS and SASEGT. The CDR3 DNA follows: TGTGCCAGCAGTGAATCGCTTGGGGGCGGAGATACGCAGTATTTT. Protein product: CASSESLGGGDTQYF.

This clonotype was observed a handful of times. The chain couples TRBV30 to TRBJ1-5; D possibly corresponds to TRBD1 (5 bases). The CDR3 loop spans 16 amino acids. The V end was cut by 0 bases, the J end by 5 bases, with 17 bases between. Germline V gene data show CDR1 as GTSNPN and CDR2 as SVGIG (reference sequence). The CDR3 sequence is CAWSVPLEGRYQPQHF. CDR3 DNA sequence: TGTGCCTGGAGTGTACCCCTCGAGGGGCGATATCAGCCCCAGCATTTT.

V usage is TRBV27 and J usage is TRBJ1-1, with no clear D. The germline V gene has CDR1 MNHEY and CDR2 SMNVEV (reference sequence). The CDR3 spans 13 residues. Trimming took off 2 bases at V and 1 base at J, with 5 bases between the two ends. The CDR3 DNA reads as TGTGCCAGCAGTTTAATGACGAACACTGAAGCTTTCTTT. Translated: CASSLMTNTEAFF.

The chain combines TRBV18 with TRBJ2-1; D unclear. Germline CDR1 KGHSH, CDR2 LQKENI. V dropped 2 bases and J dropped 6 bases, with 2 bases sitting between them. The length of the CDR3 is 11 residues. The CDR3 sequence is CASSPSNEQFF. CDR3 nucleotides: TGTGCCAGCTCACCAAGCAATGAGCAGTTCTTC.

The chain is built from TRBV7-3 and TRBJ2-3, with D unclear. The CDR3 spans 13 residues. The V gene lost 1 base and the J gene lost 5 bases, with 7 bases spanning the gap. Looked up from germline, CDR1 is SGHTA and CDR2 is FQGTGA. This CDR3 reads CASSLIPGDTQYF. The CDR3 DNA reads TGTGCCAGCAGCTTAATCCCCGGAGATACGCAGTATTTT. Variable domain in full (rest from reference TRBV7-3 and TRBJ2-3): GAGVSQTPSNKVTEKGKYVELRCDPISGHTALYWYRQSLGQGPEFLIYFQGTGAADDSGLPNDRFFAVRPEGSVSTLKIQRTERGDSAVYLCASSLIPGDTQYFGPGTRLTVL.

The chain has TRBV10-1 and TRBJ1-5; 8 bases fit TRBD1. The germline gives CDR1 WNHNN, CDR2 SYGVQD (reference sequence). The CDR3 length is 12 residues. The ends lost 9 bases at V and 6 bases at J; junction bases unmatched: 4. The CDR3 nucleotides are TGCGCCAGGGACAGGGCCCGTCAGCCCCAGCATTTT. Its protein is CARDRARQPQHF.

V is TRBV29-1 and J is TRBJ2-1; tentative D call: TRBD2 (6 bases). Germline values: CDR1 SQVTM, CDR2 ANQGSEA. This CDR3 has 14 residues. Trimming shortened V by 3 bases and J by 5 bases, and 14 bases separated the two germline ends. CDR3 coding DNA: TGCAGCGTTGATAGGACTAATACAAACAATGAGCAGTTCTTC. Amino acid sequence: CSVDRTNTNNEQFF.

This chain uses TRBV28 with TRBJ1-2; D possibly corresponds to TRBD1 (5 bases). The CDR3 loop spans 14 amino acids. The V end was cut by 6 bases, the J end by 2 bases, with 13 bases between. Germline values: CDR1 MDHEN, CDR2 SYDVKM. CDR3 residues: CASRQGGGNYGYTF. CDR3 DNA: TGTGCCAGCAGGCAGGGTGGGGGGAACTATGGCTACACCTTC.

This chain joins TRBV20-1 and TRBJ2-6; 8 bases fit TRBD2. J was trimmed by 2 bases and V by 4 bases; bases with no gene match: 7. Germline loops: CDR1 DFQATT, CDR2 SNEGSKA (reference sequence). The CDR3 extends over 16 amino acids. CDR3 protein: CSAIHAGGPGANVLTF. CDR3 DNA sequence: TGCAGTGCTATCCATGCGGGAGGACCTGGGGCCAACGTCCTGACTTTC.

The V call is TRBV5-4, the J call TRBJ2-7, with 11 bases that match TRBD2. Germline trimming cut 2 bases from V and 7 bases from J; bases unmatched to any gene: 8. CDR3 length: 15 residues. CDR1 is SGHNT, CDR2 YYREEE, per germline (reference sequence). DNA for the CDR3: TGTGCCAGCAGCTTTGCCACTAGCGGGAGTGGGGAGCAGTACTTC. It yields the protein CASSFATSGSGEQYF.

The gene calls are TRBV6-1 and TRBJ2-7; TRBD2 matches at 14 bases. The CDR3 contains 18 residues. Germline CDR1 is MNHNS and CDR2 is SASEGT. V gave up 4 bases and J gave up 0 bases; unmatched junction bases: 8. The CDR3 sequence: CASSGGLAGGLSSYEQYF. CDR3 sequence (DNA): TGTGCCAGCAGTGGCGGACTAGCGGGAGGCTTGAGCTCCTACGAGCAGTACTTC.

This clonotype turned up a few times. J is TRBJ2-4 and V is TRBV20-1; D ambiguous. Trimming pared 0 bases from V and 3 bases from J, leaving 24 bases between. Germline loops: CDR1 DFQATT, CDR2 SNEGSKA (reference sequence). The CDR3 has 19 residues. For the CDR3, the DNA is TGCAGTGCTAGAGAATCGGCAGCAATAGTCGGTTTGGGCAAAAACATTCAGTACTTC. As protein: CSARESAAIVGLGKNIQYF.

The chain joins TRBV5-4 to TRBJ2-5, with 7 bases lining up with TRBD1. This CDR3 comprises 15 residues. V trimming: 5 bases; J trimming: 2 bases; junction bases outside the gene matches: 9. CDR1 is SGHNT and CDR2 is YYREEE in the germline V gene (reference sequence). The CDR3 DNA is TGTGCCAGCAGTGGAGGACGACAGGGACAAGAGACCCAGTACTTC. This translates into CASSGGRQGQETQYF. The full variable domain, its missing parts supplied by reference TRBV5-4 and TRBJ2-5, is ETGVTQSPTHLIKTRGQQVTLRCSSQSGHNTVSWYQQALGQGPQFIFQYYREEENGRGNFPPRFSGLQFPNYSSELNVNALELDDSALYLCASSGGRQGQETQYFGPGTRLLVL.

The genes are TRBV28 and TRBJ1-5, with 8 bases that match TRBD1. The J segment lost 4 bases and the V segment lost 6 bases, leaving 8 bases of the junction unmatched. This CDR3 has 15 residues. Per germline, CDR1 MDHEN and CDR2 SYDVKM. The chain's CDR3 is CASSLLDRENQPQHF. Written as DNA, the CDR3 is TGTGCCAGCAGCCTGCTGGACAGGGAAAATCAGCCCCAGCATTTT. Together with reference TRBV28 and TRBJ1-5, the CDR3 gives the full variable domain: DVKVTQSSRYLVKRTGEKVFLECVQDMDHENMFWYRQDPGLGLRLIYFSYDVKMKEKGDIPEGYSVSREKKERFSLILESASTNQTSMYLCASSLLDRENQPQHFGDGTRLSIL.

V gene TRBV20-1 combines with J gene TRBJ2-4; D possibly corresponds to TRBD2 (6 bases). The length of the CDR3 is 13 residues. Germline V gene sequence: CDR1 DFQATT, CDR2 SNEGSKA (reference sequence). V lost 3 bases, J lost 1 base, and 7 bases lay in between. Written as DNA, the CDR3 is TGCAGTGCTAGTGGGGGGGCCAAAAACATTCAGTACTTC. Residues: CSASGGAKNIQYF.

The genes are TRBV24-1 and TRBJ2-5; D is unclear. The CDR3 spans 13 residues. The ends were cut back, 6 bases at V and 1 base at J, with 8 bases in the middle. Germline CDR1 is KGHDR and CDR2 is SFDVKD. This chain's CDR3 is CATSLAAQETQYF. For the CDR3, the DNA is TGTGCCACCAGTCTGGCAGCCCAAGAGACCCAGTACTTC.

The chain carries TRBV5-6 and TRBJ1-2; D uncertain. The V and J ends lost 0 bases and 1 base respectively, with 10 bases between them. The CDR3 is 15 residues long. Germline V gene lookup returns CDR1 SGHDT and CDR2 YYEEEE. The CDR3 DNA sequence: TGTGCCAGCAGCTTGGCCCCGGCAATTAACTATGGCTACACCTTC. Translation gives CASSLAPAINYGYTF.

The J gene is TRBJ1-2, the V gene TRBV5-4; 9 bases line up with TRBD1. This CDR3 comprises 14 residues. Germline V CDR1 and CDR2: SGHNT, YYREEE (reference sequence). V was pared by 1 base and J by 8 bases, with 6 bases of the junction left unmatched. Written as DNA, the CDR3 is TGTGCCAGCAGCTTGAACAGGGGGCGGGAGGGCTACACCTTC. Protein: CASSLNRGREGYTF.

The chain recombines TRBV6-2 or TRBV6-3 with TRBJ2-7; 9 bases agree with TRBD1. Germline trimming cut 4 bases from V and 1 base from J; bases unmatched to any gene: 2. The CDR3 runs 14 residues. The germline V gene has CDR1 MNHEY and CDR2 SVGEGT. In nucleotides, the CDR3 is TGTGCCAGCAGTTCCGGGACAGGGTCCTACGAGCAGTACTTC. It translates to CASSSGTGSYEQYF.

The chain joins TRBV12-3 or TRBV12-4 to TRBJ1-5, with no clear D. Trimming shortened V by 5 bases and J by 7 bases, and 12 bases separated the two germline ends. The CDR3 length is 13 residues. CDR3 DNA sequence: TGTGCCAGCAGTCGAGGACCCTCCCAGCCCCAGCATTTT. Its translation is CASSRGPSQPQHF.